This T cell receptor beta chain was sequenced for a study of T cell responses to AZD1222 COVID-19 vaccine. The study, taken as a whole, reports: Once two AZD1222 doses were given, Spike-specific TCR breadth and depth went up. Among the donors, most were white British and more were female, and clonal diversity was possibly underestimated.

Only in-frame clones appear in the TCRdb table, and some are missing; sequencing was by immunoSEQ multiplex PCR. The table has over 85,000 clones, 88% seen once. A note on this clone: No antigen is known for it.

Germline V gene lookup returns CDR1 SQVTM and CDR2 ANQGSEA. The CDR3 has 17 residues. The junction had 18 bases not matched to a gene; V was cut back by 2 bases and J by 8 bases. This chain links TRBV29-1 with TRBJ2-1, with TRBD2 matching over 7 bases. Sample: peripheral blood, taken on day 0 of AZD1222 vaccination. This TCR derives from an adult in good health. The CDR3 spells CSVELNRAGVIGDEQFF. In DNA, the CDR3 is TGCAGCGTTGAATTAAATAGGGCGGGAGTGATAGGCGATGAGCAGTTCTTC.